The sequence of this TCR beta chain was determined in a study of human T cells and chemical hapten exposure. Looking at the study overall: From small differences in pooled library volume came most of the variation in per-sample TCR yields.

V dropped 7 bases and J dropped 4 bases, with 13 bases sitting between them. CDR3 length: 13 residues. Per germline, CDR1 WNHNN and CDR2 SYGVQD (reference sequence). TCRdb ran MiXCR on the RACE reads and lists one entry per CDR3 protein. The sample contains tens of thousands of distinct CDR3 sequences, 7.5% to 10% of which appear only once. Documented time point: patch test 2, 6 weeks after DPC sensitization. Treatment here: therapeutic diphenylcyclopropenone sensitization with weekly scalp DPC. Patients had alopecia, were aged 18 to 70, and were not pregnant. This clonotype was found a few times. The sequenced sample was whole blood, obtained in connection with sensitization to the hapten diphenylcyclopropenone (DPC). This receptor was taken from a woman in her 50s with alopecia areata. Some clones in this sample may be carry-over from other donors' samples. The rearrangement uses TRBV10-1 and TRBJ2-5; the D call may be TRBD1 or TRBD2 (6 bases each). CDR3 DNA sequence: TGCGCCAGCAACCAAGGAGGGGGAGAGACCCAGTACTTC. Amino acids: CASNQGGGETQYF.